Following are 18 T cell receptor beta chains from one sample sequenced in a study of siplizumab effects on memory and regulatory T cells. The protocol was immunoSEQ multiplex PCR, while the TCRdb copy is restricted to in-frame clones and leaves out a portion. Among about 100,000 clones, about 91% were seen once, and the ten largest hold about 0.15%. The sequenced sample consisted of CD4+ T cells sorted from blood. The receptors come from a human donor in good health.

This sequence joins TRBV27 and TRBJ2-7; 7 positions agree with TRBD2. Germline V gene sequence: CDR1 MNHEY, CDR2 SMNVEV (reference sequence). J lost 2 bases, V lost 3 bases, and 7 bases had no gene match. This CDR3 contains 15 residues. CDR3 region: CASSFWGGSPYEQYF. As DNA, the CDR3 is TGTGCCAGCAGTTTTTGGGGGGGGTCTCCCTACGAGCAGTACTTC.

This clone was recorded once. The chain is built from TRBV7-3 and TRBJ2-2; tentative D call: TRBD1 (6 bases). The germline gives CDR1 SGHTA, CDR2 FQGTGA. The CDR3 is 15 amino acids. V was pared by 1 base and J by 3 bases, with 9 bases between. CDR3 bases: TGTGCCAGCAGCTTAAGCAGGGGCGACACCGGGGAGCTGTTTTTT. This codes for CASSLSRGDTGELFF.

This chain links TRBV28 with TRBJ1-5; possible D gene TRBD1, 6 bases. The CDR3 has 16 amino acids. Germline loops: CDR1 MDHEN, CDR2 SYDVKM. V was clipped by 4 bases and J by 0 bases, with 13 bases between them. The CDR3 DNA follows: TGTGCCAGCAGTTCCCCAGGGGAGGTTAGCAATCAGCCCCAGCATTTT. The encoded protein is CASSSPGEVSNQPQHF.

The chain employs TRBV27 and TRBJ1-1; maybe TRBD1 (5 bases). Between the trimmed V and J ends, which lost 3 bases and 10 bases, there was a span of 18 bases. Germline CDR1 is MNHEY and CDR2 is SMNVEV (reference sequence). CDR3 length: 14 amino acids. The CDR3 bases are TGTGCCAGCAGTTTTTGGATTACAGGTTCTGGAGCTTTCTTT. Its translation is CASSFWITGSGAFF.

CDR3 sequence (DNA): TGTGCCAGCAGTTTTGACCTTAGCGGGGGGGCTAATGAGCAGTTCTTC. Amino acids: CASSFDLSGGANEQFF. V gene TRBV28 combines with J gene TRBJ2-1; TRBD2 agrees at 11 bases. V dropped 3 bases and J dropped 7; count of bases not matched to a gene: 8. CDR3 size: 16 residues. Germline CDR1 and CDR2: MDHEN and SYDVKM.

The chain has TRBV7-6 and TRBJ1-4; 8 bases match TRBD1. CDR3 size: 14 residues. Trimming took 5 bases from V and 5 from J; bases not matched to a gene: 4. CDR1 and CDR2 from the germline V gene are SGHVS and FNYEAQ. CDR3 sequence reads: CASSPGTGNEKLFF. The CDR3 coding sequence is TGTGCCAGCAGCCCCGGGACAGGAAATGAAAAACTGTTTTTT.

This clone was counted once. The chain combines TRBV19 with TRBJ1-5; 9 positions agree with TRBD1. The CDR3 has 16 amino acids. The germline V gene has CDR1 LNHDA and CDR2 SQIVND (reference sequence). Losses at the gene ends were 5 bases for V and 0 bases for J; bases not matched to a gene: 5. For the CDR3, the DNA is TGTGCCAGTAGTCCCGGACAGGGGAGTAGCAATCAGCCCCAGCATTTT. It encodes CASSPGQGSSNQPQHF.

The chain combines TRBV20-1 with TRBJ1-5; D is unresolved. Germline V gives CDR1 DFQATT, CDR2 SNEGSKA (reference sequence). The CDR3 runs to 11 residues. With 5 bases removed from V and 5 bases from J, the gap between germline ends came to 7 bases. Here the CDR3 reads CSAGVDQPQHF. DNA for the CDR3: TGCAGTGCTGGGGTAGATCAGCCCCAGCATTTT.

The chain joins TRBV5-4 to TRBJ1-1; D not certain. The V and J ends lost 6 bases and 1 base respectively, with 13 bases between them. Germline V gives CDR1 SGHNT, CDR2 YYREEE (reference sequence). The CDR3 loop spans 14 amino acids. The DNA for the CDR3 is TGTGCCAGCACCCGCCTCGTCGGGAACACTGAAGCTTTCTTT. Amino acid sequence: CASTRLVGNTEAFF.

J is TRBJ2-4 and V is TRBV27, with D maybe TRBD2 (5 bases). This CDR3 is built from 16 residues. Germline CDR1 and CDR2: MNHEY and SMNVEV (reference sequence). Trimming left V 2 bases short and J 2 bases short, with 13 bases between. The CDR3 here is CASSLGTDGTKNIQYF. CDR3 coding DNA: TGTGCCAGCAGTTTAGGAACGGACGGGACCAAAAACATTCAGTACTTC.

The rearrangement links TRBV7-3 to TRBJ2-7, with D tentatively TRBD1 (6 bases). V was trimmed by 0 bases and J by 7 bases, leaving 19 bases between them. The CDR3 has 16 amino acids. The germline gives CDR1 SGHTA, CDR2 FQGTGA. The CDR3 loop reads CASSLTGGGSIVEQYF. The DNA for the CDR3 is TGTGCCAGCAGCTTAACTGGGGGCGGCTCGATCGTAGAGCAGTACTTC. Drawing the rest from reference TRBV7-3 and TRBJ2-7, the complete variable domain is GAGVSQTPSNKVTEKGKYVELRCDPISGHTALYWYRQSLGQGPEFLIYFQGTGAADDSGLPNDRFFAVRPEGSVSTLKIQRTERGDSAVYLCASSLTGGGSIVEQYFGPGTRLTVT.

The genes are TRBV5-1 and TRBJ1-1; D may be TRBD1 (6 bases). The CDR3 has 15 amino acids. Looked up from germline, CDR1 is SGHRS and CDR2 is YFSETQ. The ends were cut back, 4 bases at V and 4 bases at J, with 17 bases in the middle. CDR3 sequence: CASSTTGIGITEAFF. The CDR3 coding sequence is TGCGCCAGCAGCACTACAGGGATCGGAATCACTGAAGCTTTCTTT.

The chain has TRBV6-5 and TRBJ2-2; possibly TRBD1 for D (5 bases). Trimming removed 5 bases from V and 4 bases from J, with 11 bases in between. The CDR3 is made up of 14 amino acids. Per germline, CDR1 MNHEY and CDR2 SVGAGI. CDR3: CASSTRQFTGELFF. Here the CDR3 DNA reads TGTGCCAGCAGTACCCGACAGTTCACCGGGGAGCTGTTTTTT.

V usage is TRBV27 and J usage is TRBJ1-6, with TRBD1 as a possible D gene (5 bases). The CDR3 consists of 17 residues. Germline lookup yields CDR1 MNHEY and CDR2 SMNVEV (reference sequence). V lost 1 base to trimming and J lost 2 bases, with 12 bases between them. CDR3 region: CASSLWGDSAYNSPLHF. CDR3 in DNA: TGTGCCAGCAGTTTATGGGGGGATTCCGCCTATAATTCACCCCTCCACTTT.

The gene calls are TRBV5-1 and TRBJ1-1; D remains ambiguous. The CDR3 is made up of 15 amino acids. V gave up 0 bases and J gave up 4 bases, with 13 bases separating them. In germline, CDR1 is SGHRS, CDR2 YFSETQ. CDR3 in DNA: TGCGCCAGCAGCTTGGGTGGAGGGAAGGGCACTGAAGCTTTCTTT. Translation: CASSLGGGKGTEAFF.

The genes are TRBV7-2 and TRBJ2-7; 12 bases align to TRBD2. The V gene's germline CDR1 is SGHTA and CDR2 FQGNSA. V shed 5 bases, J shed 0 bases, and the junction held 5 bases outside the gene matches. The CDR3 runs to 16 residues. The CDR3 here is CASSPTSGGSSYEQYF. As DNA, the CDR3 is TGTGCCAGCAGCCCGACTAGCGGGGGATCCTCCTACGAGCAGTACTTC.

A single count supports this clone. The V call is TRBV7-2, the J call TRBJ2-5, with 7 nucleotides matching TRBD1. The end of the DNA fits TRBJ2-7 better, so the J call may be wrong. Germline V gene lookup returns CDR1 SGHTA and CDR2 FQGNSA. The CDR3 totals 16 residues. CDR3 in amino acids: CASSLTRDSGPYEQYF. The CDR3 DNA sequence: TGTGCCAGCAGCTTAACCCGGGACAGCGGTCCGTACGAGCAGTACTTC.

Of note for this clone: Distinct nucleotide sequences in the sample also encode this CDR3. The V gene is TRBV2, the J gene TRBJ1-5; D is unclear. The germline V and J ends were trimmed by 4 bases and 0 bases, with 7 bases remaining between them. There are 14 residues in the CDR3. The germline CDR1 and CDR2 sequences are SNHLY and FYNNEI. The CDR3 region has the DNA TGTGCCAGCAGTGTCGGCAATAGCAATCAGCCCCAGCATTTT. Translated: CASSVGNSNQPQHF.